These 9 T cell receptor beta chains share one sample of origin, sequenced in a study of control samples from healthy donors and cancer patients. Method: immunoSEQ multiplex PCR; TCRdb's copy keeps in-frame clones and lacks some. The data show 45,000 to 60,000 clones, less than 95% seen once. The sequencing input was blood. Every receptor here comes from a man in his thirties or forties in good health.

This sequence joins TRBV5-6 and TRBJ2-3; TRBD2 agrees at 14 bases. The CDR3 extends over 15 amino acids. The junction had 2 bases not matched to a gene; V was cut back by 4 bases and J by 4 bases. Germline V gene sequence: CDR1 SGHDT, CDR2 YYEEEE. CDR3 amino acids: CASSPGLAGADTQYF. The CDR3 bases are TGTGCCAGCAGCCCGGGACTAGCGGGAGCAGATACGCAGTATTTT.

The chain employs TRBV28 and TRBJ2-1, with TRBD2 as a possible D gene (6 bases). The CDR3 has 12 amino acids. V lost 6 bases and J 10 bases, leaving 13 bases between the germline ends. The germline V gene encodes CDR1 MDHEN and CDR2 SYDVKM. For the CDR3, the DNA is TGTGCCAGCAGATCTGGAGGGCTAGAGCAGTTCTTC. Translating it yields CASRSGGLEQFF.

The gene calls are TRBV7-6 and TRBJ1-2, with 8 bases lining up with TRBD1. V lost 5 bases to trimming and J lost 5 bases; unmatched junction nucleotides: 4. CDR3 length equals 13 residues. In germline, CDR1 is SGHVS, CDR2 FNYEAQ. This CDR3 is CASSPDRGYGYTF. Written as DNA, the CDR3 is TGTGCCAGCAGCCCTGACAGGGGATATGGCTACACCTTC.

The rearrangement uses TRBV11-1 and TRBJ2-2, with a weak D call TRBD1 (6 bases). There are 15 residues in the CDR3. V was trimmed by 5 bases and J by 7 bases, leaving 17 bases between them. Germline assignment: CDR1 SGHAT and CDR2 FQDESV (reference sequence). CDR3 nucleotide sequence: TGTGCCAGCAGCGAAAACAGGGCGGTGGGCGGGGAGCTGTTTTTT. Amino acids: CASSENRAVGGELFF.

The chain is built from TRBV5-5 and TRBJ1-4, with D uncertain. Trimming pared 0 bases from V and 3 bases from J, leaving 6 bases between. Looked up from germline, CDR1 is SGHKS and CDR2 is YYEKEE (reference sequence). The CDR3 covers 14 residues. The CDR3 DNA is TGTGCCAGCAGCTTGGACAGACCTAATGAAAAACTGTTTTTT. It yields the protein CASSLDRPNEKLFF.

This rearrangement joins TRBV3-1 (or the pseudogene TRBV3-2) to TRBJ1-2; D uncertain. Trimming pared 2 bases from V and 6 bases from J, leaving 13 bases between. Germline values: CDR1 LGHDT, CDR2 YNNKEL (reference sequence). The CDR3 is 14 amino acids. The chain's CDR3 is CASSQPELFHGYTF. CDR3 DNA: TGTGCCAGCAGCCAACCTGAATTATTCCATGGCTACACCTTC.

The chain employs TRBV6-5 and TRBJ1-5; D perhaps matches TRBD1 (6 bases). The germline gives CDR1 MNHEY, CDR2 SVGAGI. This CDR3 spans 14 amino acids. V lost 10 bases to trimming and J lost 4 bases, with 17 bases between them. This CDR3 is CATAQGTWNQPQHF. In DNA, the CDR3 is TGTGCCACAGCGCAGGGGACCTGGAATCAGCCCCAGCATTTT.

A single count supports this clone. This chain connects TRBV7-9 to TRBJ1-2; no definite D call. V lost 5 bases and J 4 bases, leaving 14 bases between the germline ends. CDR3 length: 14 residues. Per the germline V gene, CDR1 is SEHNR and CDR2 is FQNEAQ (reference sequence). CDR3 region: CASSLGSVFYGYTF. The CDR3 nucleotides read TGTGCCAGCAGCCTTGGCTCCGTGTTCTATGGCTACACCTTC. The variable domain in full, with the rest retrieved from reference TRBV7-9 and TRBJ1-2, is DTGVSQNPRHKITKRGQNVTFRCDPISEHNRLYWYRQTLGQGPEFLTYFQNEAQLEKSRLLSDRFSAERPKGSFSTLEIQRTEQGDSAMYLCASSLGSVFYGYTFGSGTRLTVV.

The chain recombines TRBV19 with TRBJ1-1; D is ambiguous. There are 15 residues in the CDR3. Trimming took 3 bases from V and 2 from J, leaving 13 bases between them. Germline loops: CDR1 LNHDA, CDR2 SQIVND (reference sequence). The CDR3 region is CASSISGSSNTEAFF. The DNA of the CDR3 is TGTGCCAGTAGTATTAGTGGGTCCTCCAACACTGAAGCTTTCTTT.